Presented here are 26 T cell receptor beta chains from one specimen sequenced in a study of response to subunit inactivated influenza vaccine. TCRdb passed the RT-PCR reads through MiXCR, listing each CDR3 protein once. The sample has some 800,000 distinct CDR3 sequences, 21% seen once. This material consisted of PBMCs from blood, taken around 5 days after vaccination. The receptors were gathered from a man aged 50-59 years who received an inactivated influenza vaccine.

The chain joins TRBV4-3 to TRBJ2-7; 7 nucleotides align to TRBD1. This CDR3 has 15 amino acids. The germline gives CDR1 LGHNA, CDR2 YSLEER. V shed 2 bases and J 4 bases; nucleotides not matched to a gene: 8. The chain's CDR3 is CASSQFPGQPYEQYF. As DNA, the CDR3 is TGCGCCAGCAGCCAATTTCCGGGACAGCCTTACGAGCAGTACTTC.

The chain recombines TRBV20-1 with TRBJ2-1, with 14 bases lining up with TRBD2. Germline loops: CDR1 DFQATT, CDR2 SNEGSKA (reference sequence). There are 16 residues in the CDR3. V was clipped by 3 bases and J by 7 bases; unmatched bases: 8. Here the CDR3 DNA reads TGCAGTGCTAGCGGGACTAGCGGGAGTTCCCCGAATGAGCAGTTCTTC. Its translation: CSASGTSGSSPNEQFF.

This clonotype was counted at least ten times. This chain uses TRBV5-1 with TRBJ2-2; 7 nucleotides align to TRBD2. With 0 bases clipped from V and 2 bases from J, the junction kept 1 base outside the gene matches. Germline loops: CDR1 SGHRS, CDR2 YFSETQ. This CDR3 has 15 residues. CDR3 DNA sequence: TGCGCCAGCAGCTTGGGGACTAGAAACACCGGGGAGCTGTTTTTT. This encodes CASSLGTRNTGELFF.

The chain uses TRBV28 and TRBJ2-2, with 7 bases matching TRBD2. The junction had 6 bases not matched to a gene; V was cut back by 7 bases and J by 4 bases. This CDR3 spans 14 amino acids. The germline gives CDR1 MDHEN, CDR2 SYDVKM. The CDR3 DNA sequence: TGTGCCAGCAAGGCGGGAGCGTTCACCGGGGAGCTGTTTTTT. Its protein product is CASKAGAFTGELFF.

The chain has TRBV12-3 or TRBV12-4 and TRBJ1-1; D gene unclear. CDR3 length: 13 residues. Trimming removed 3 bases at V and 7 bases at J, with 12 bases between. The CDR3, as DNA: TGTGCCAGCAGTTTTATCCCGGGCGGTGAAGCTTTCTTT. It encodes CASSFIPGGEAFF.

This clonotype was picked up a small number of times. The chain combines TRBV20-1 with TRBJ2-3; either TRBD1 or TRBD2 may supply D (6 bases each). V lost 0 bases to trimming and J lost 2 bases, with 9 bases between them. Germline V gene lookup returns CDR1 DFQATT and CDR2 SNEGSKA (reference sequence). This CDR3 has 14 amino acids. CDR3: CSARDRGPTDTQYF. The CDR3 DNA sequence: TGCAGTGCTAGAGATCGGGGGCCCACAGATACGCAGTATTTT.

The gene calls are TRBV29-1 and TRBJ1-1, with D maybe TRBD1 (6 bases). V was cut by 7 bases and J by 3 bases, with 18 bases left in between. CDR3 size: 14 residues. Germline V gene sequence: CDR1 SQVTM, CDR2 ANQGSEA. The CDR3 reads CSDPGDGRDTEAFF. The CDR3 DNA is TGCAGCGACCCAGGGGATGGTAGGGACACTGAAGCTTTCTTT.

CDR3 amino acids: CASSMAGVSHGEQYF. In DNA form, the CDR3 reads TGTGCCAGCTCGATGGCAGGGGTGTCCCATGGCGAGCAGTACTTC. This chain links TRBV18 with TRBJ2-7; D might be TRBD1 (6 bases). With 6 bases removed from V and 6 bases from J, the gap between germline ends came to 21 bases. Germline assignment: CDR1 KGHSH and CDR2 LQKENI. The CDR3 consists of 15 residues.

This chain uses TRBV12-3 or TRBV12-4 with TRBJ2-5; no definite D call. The CDR3 extends over 13 amino acids. Trimming removed 3 bases at V and 5 bases at J, with 10 bases between. CDR3 in amino acids: CASSFFDRETQYF. The CDR3 nucleotides are TGTGCCAGCAGTTTTTTTGACCGGGAGACCCAGTACTTC.

This clonotype was detected a few times. The chain is built from TRBV20-1 and TRBJ1-2; D might be TRBD1 (6 bases). Trimming pared 3 bases from V and 5 bases from J, leaving 13 bases between. CDR3 length: 13 residues. Germline-derived CDR1 and CDR2 are DFQATT and SNEGSKA (reference sequence). DNA of the CDR3: TGCAGTGCTAGCGGGACAATGGGATATGGCTACACCTTC. Its protein is CSASGTMGYGYTF.

This clonotype was seen only a few times. This sequence joins TRBV18 and TRBJ2-7, with 9 bases matching TRBD2. Germline V lookup: CDR1 KGHSH, CDR2 LQKENI. The CDR3 covers 13 residues. V was pared by 4 bases and J by 6 bases, with 4 bases of the junction left unmatched. The CDR3 DNA follows: TGTGCCAGCTCACGGCGGGAGGGCCCCGAGCAGTACTTC. Residues: CASSRREGPEQYF.

The V call is TRBV12-3 or TRBV12-4, the J call TRBJ1-1; D gene unclear. V lost 6 bases and J 7 bases, leaving 12 bases between the germline ends. CDR3 size: 12 residues. Written as DNA, the CDR3 is TGTGCCAGCAGACCCAATACAGTTGAAGCTTTCTTT. Encoded protein: CASRPNTVEAFF.

This clonotype appeared a few times. The CDR3 loop reads CAGDSGNTIYF. CDR3 DNA sequence: TGTGCCGGGGACTCTGGAAACACCATATATTTT. The rearrangement uses TRBV7-9 and TRBJ1-3; no definite D call. The germline CDR1 and CDR2 sequences are SEHNR and FQNEAQ (reference sequence). V lost 11 bases, J lost 0 bases, and 5 bases lay in between. There are 11 residues in the CDR3.

This clonotype was found a few times. The chain links TRBV4-2 to TRBJ2-7; 7 nucleotides align to TRBD1. The CDR3 length is 16 residues. Trimming at V came to 1 base and at J to 2 bases, leaving 8 bases not matched to a gene. Germline CDR1 LGHNA, CDR2 YNFKEQ. CDR3 loop: CASSQAPDRVTYEQYF. CDR3 sequence (DNA): TGTGCCAGCAGCCAAGCCCCAGACAGGGTGACCTACGAGCAGTACTTC.

The V and J genes are TRBV7-9 and TRBJ1-4, with D uncertain. Germline CDR1 and CDR2: SEHNR and FQNEAQ (reference sequence). Trimming stripped 2 bases from V and 7 bases from J, with 14 bases between. The CDR3 is 15 residues long. The DNA for the CDR3 is TGTGCCAGCAGCTTAATAGTAGGCGGAGGTGAAAAACTGTTTTTT. Translation gives CASSLIVGGGEKLFF.

This clonotype showed up just once. V gene TRBV12-3 or TRBV12-4 combines with J gene TRBJ1-2; D unresolved. Deletions cut 7 bases from V and 4 bases from J, with 19 bases between. The CDR3 spans 15 residues. CDR3 loop: CASTSRVGRLYGYTF. CDR3 sequence (DNA): TGTGCCAGCACTTCCCGGGTTGGCCGCCTCTATGGCTACACCTTC.

This clonotype was seen at least ten times. J is TRBJ1-1 and V is TRBV4-3, with D possibly matching TRBD1 (5 bases). The CDR3 is made up of 14 amino acids. Germline CDR1 is LGHNA and CDR2 is YSLEER. The V gene lost 6 bases and the J gene lost 3 bases, with 14 bases spanning the gap. This CDR3 reads CASSPRVPDTEAFF. CDR3 nucleotide sequence: TGCGCCAGCAGTCCCAGGGTACCTGACACTGAAGCTTTCTTT.

The V and J genes are TRBV7-3 and TRBJ1-1; D is unresolved. The CDR3 contains 15 residues. Germline lookup yields CDR1 SGHTA and CDR2 FQGTGA. CDR3 sequence (DNA): TGTGGCAGTAACCCGACGAGGGTAATGAACACTGAAGCTTTCTTT. Its protein product is CGSNPTRVMNTEAFF.

The chain recombines TRBV29-1 with TRBJ1-3, with D unclear. Germline CDR1 is SQVTM and CDR2 is ANQGSEA. CDR3 length: 12 residues. Trimming left V 5 bases short and J 2 bases short, with 7 bases between. Here the CDR3 DNA reads TGCAGCGTTCTCAGTACTGGAAACACCATATATTTT. Its protein is CSVLSTGNTIYF.

J is TRBJ2-3 and V is TRBV6-1, with D hard to call. Trimming stripped 11 bases from V and 0 bases from J, with 15 bases between. The CDR3 has 14 residues. The germline V gene encodes CDR1 MNHNS and CDR2 SASEGT. The CDR3 nucleotides are TGTGCCGCTGGAACGAAAGGTAGCACAGATACGCAGTATTTT. Translating it yields CAAGTKGSTDTQYF.

This clonotype was detected only a few times. The chain uses TRBV4-3 and TRBJ2-1, with TRBD2 matching over 8 bases. The CDR3 runs to 17 residues. In germline, CDR1 is LGHNA, CDR2 YSLEER. V gave up 1 base and J gave up 2 bases; unmatched junction bases: 7. The CDR3 spells CASSQGYLAGPYNEQFF. The CDR3 nucleotides are TGCGCCAGCAGCCAAGGGTATCTAGCGGGTCCCTACAATGAGCAGTTCTTC.

This clonotype was seen more than once but under ten times. The chain has TRBV7-2 and TRBJ1-6; 8 bases line up with TRBD1. The junction had 6 bases not matched to a gene; V was cut back by 5 bases and J by 0 bases. The CDR3 totals 17 residues. The germline CDR1 and CDR2 sequences are SGHTA and FQGNSA. CDR3 sequence reads: CASSGDRRSSYNSPLHF. CDR3 in DNA: TGTGCCAGCAGCGGGGACAGGCGGAGCTCCTATAATTCACCCCTCCACTTT.

This clonotype was detected only a few times. The CDR3 DNA reads TGTGCCAGCCACCCAACAGGGTCCTACAATGAGCAGTTCTTC. Amino acids: CASHPTGSYNEQFF. The chain has TRBV12-3 or TRBV12-4 and TRBJ2-1, with TRBD1 as a possible D gene (6 bases). The CDR3 covers 14 residues. The germline V and J ends were trimmed by 8 bases and 1 base, with 12 bases remaining between them.

This chain uses TRBV5-8 with TRBJ1-1, with D perhaps matching TRBD1 (6 bases). The CDR3 is 14 amino acids. V lost 3 bases to trimming and J lost 8 bases, with 17 bases between them. Per germline, CDR1 SGHTS and CDR2 YDEGEE. The CDR3 here is CASSYALGGREAFF. As DNA, the CDR3 is TGTGCCAGCAGCTATGCTCTAGGGGGGAGGGAAGCTTTCTTT.

This clonotype occurred once. V usage is TRBV25-1 and J usage is TRBJ2-5; perhaps TRBD1 as D (7 bases). Germline CDR1 reads MGHDK; CDR2 reads SYGVNS. With 2 bases removed from V and 5 bases from J, the gap between germline ends came to 12 bases. This CDR3 spans 14 amino acids. DNA for the CDR3: TGTGCCAGCAGTGAAAAGCCAGGGGGGGAGACCCAGTACTTC. Amino acids: CASSEKPGGETQYF.

The V and J genes are TRBV3-1 and TRBJ1-5; 11 bases agree with TRBD1. The V and J ends lost 6 bases and 6 bases, in that order; junction bases with no gene match: 19. This CDR3 region has 19 residues. CDR1 and CDR2 from the germline V gene are LGHDT and YNNKEL (reference sequence). CDR3 coding DNA: TGTGCCAGCAGTTTTTCCGGCGGGACAGGGGGGTGGCTAGGTCAGCCCCAGCATTTT. Amino acids: CASSFSGGTGGWLGQPQHF. Based on the CDR3 plus reference TRBV3-1 and TRBJ1-5, the full variable domain is DTAVSQTPKYLVTQMGNDKSIKCEQNLGHDTMYWYKQDSKKFLKIMFSYNNKELIINETVPNRFSPKSPDKAHLNLHINSLELGDSAVYFCASSFSGGTGGWLGQPQHFGDGTRLSIL.